This T cell receptor (beta chain) was captured in a study of cytomegalovirus exposure and HLA in healthy donors. About this clone: Its antigen is not identified.

V lost 9 bases and J 4 bases, leaving 18 bases between the germline ends. This CDR3 spans 14 amino acids. Germline CDR1 is MNHEY and CDR2 is SVGAGI. Only in-frame clones appear in the TCRdb table, and some are missing; sequencing was by immunoSEQ multiplex PCR. The data show more than 130,000 clones, with about 91% seen just once and 6.5% to 8.5% held by the top ten. Whole-study results and caveats: There were a few CMV-associated chains whose specificity for CMV antigens was confirmed in vitro.

This TCR derives from a young woman in good health and CMV-seropositive. The chain recombines TRBV6-5 with TRBJ1-2, with D maybe TRBD1 (6 bases). The sequenced sample consisted of PBMCs. The CDR3 here is CASRKQGQGYGYTF. In nucleotides, the CDR3 is TGTGCCAGTAGAAAACAGGGCCAGGGCTATGGCTACACCTTC.